This section outlines one T cell receptor (beta chain) sequence together with its context. What it binds is unknown. CDR1 is SGHRS, CDR2 YFSETQ, per germline. Trimming stripped 2 bases from V and 2 bases from J, with 10 bases between. The CDR3 is made up of 15 amino acids. Time point here: week 5, during vaccination. With topical imiquimod, each dose of the vaccine consisted of 300 ug of mutant IDH1 20-mer peptide. This entry comes from a study of a mutant IDH1 vaccine in newly diagnosed glioma. Study as a whole: Investigators started vaccination 4-6 weeks after radiotherapy alone, or with temozolomide cycles.

Only in-frame clones appear in the TCRdb table, and some are missing; sequencing was by immunoSEQ multiplex PCR. The repertoire holds fewer than 35,000 clones, with more than 55% as singletons. Sequenced here: PBMCs, sampled from a glioma patient whose treatment included an IDH1 peptide vaccine. V usage is TRBV5-1 and J usage is TRBJ2-2; tentative D call: TRBD2 (6 bases). The origin of this receptor is a woman aged 18-30 years with glioma. The CDR3 reads CASSFGTANTGELFF. The CDR3 DNA is TGCGCCAGCAGCTTCGGGACTGCAAACACCGGGGAGCTGTTTTTT.